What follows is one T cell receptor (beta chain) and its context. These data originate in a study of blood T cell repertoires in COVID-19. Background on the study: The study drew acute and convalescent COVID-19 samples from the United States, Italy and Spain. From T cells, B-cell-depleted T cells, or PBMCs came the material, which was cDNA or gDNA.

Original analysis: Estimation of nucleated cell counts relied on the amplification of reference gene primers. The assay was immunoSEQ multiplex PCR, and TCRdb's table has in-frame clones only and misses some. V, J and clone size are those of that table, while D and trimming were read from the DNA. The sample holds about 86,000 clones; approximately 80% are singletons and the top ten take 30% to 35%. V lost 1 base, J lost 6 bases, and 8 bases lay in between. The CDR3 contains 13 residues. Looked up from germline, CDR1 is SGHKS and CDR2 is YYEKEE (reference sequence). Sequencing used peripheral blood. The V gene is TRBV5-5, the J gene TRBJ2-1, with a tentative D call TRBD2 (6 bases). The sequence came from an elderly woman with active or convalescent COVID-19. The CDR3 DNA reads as TGTGCCAGCAGCTTGTGGGGGGTCAATGAGCAGTTCTTC. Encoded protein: CASSLWGVNEQFF.